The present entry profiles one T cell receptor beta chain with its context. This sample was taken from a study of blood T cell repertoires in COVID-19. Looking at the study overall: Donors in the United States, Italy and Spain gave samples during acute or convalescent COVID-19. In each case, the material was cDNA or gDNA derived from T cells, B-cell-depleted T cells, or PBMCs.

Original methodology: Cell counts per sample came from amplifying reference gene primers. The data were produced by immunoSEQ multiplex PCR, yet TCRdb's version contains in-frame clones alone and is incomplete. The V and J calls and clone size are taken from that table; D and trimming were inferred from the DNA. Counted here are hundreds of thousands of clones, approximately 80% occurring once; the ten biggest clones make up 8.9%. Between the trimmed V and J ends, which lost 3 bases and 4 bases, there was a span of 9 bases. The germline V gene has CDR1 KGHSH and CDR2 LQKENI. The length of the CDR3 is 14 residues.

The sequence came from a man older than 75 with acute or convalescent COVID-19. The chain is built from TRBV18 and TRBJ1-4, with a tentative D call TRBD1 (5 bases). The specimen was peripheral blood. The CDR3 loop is CASSPTALNEKLFF. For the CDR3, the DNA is TGTGCCAGCTCACCGACAGCCCTTAATGAAAAACTGTTTTTT.